Below are 22 T cell receptor beta chains sequenced from a single sample in a study of chemoradiotherapy in HPV16-positive cancers. Some clones are missing from TCRdb's copy, which holds only in-frame ones; the method was immunoSEQ multiplex PCR. The sample includes tens of thousands of clones, approximately 88% seen only once; the top ten take approximately 5%. The sequencing here drew on blood, taken from a patient who underwent chemoradiotherapy. These receptors all come from a human donor with HPV-associated anogenital cancer.

In this sample, this clone turned up once. This CDR3 reads CASRASGGANTGELFF. The CDR3 DNA sequence: TGTGCCAGCAGGGCTAGCGGGGGTGCGAACACCGGGGAGCTGTTTTTT. The chain has TRBV27 and TRBJ2-2; TRBD2 agrees at 10 bases. The CDR3 spans 16 residues. Unmatched junction bases numbered 4, after V lost 6 bases and J lost 0 bases. Germline assignment: CDR1 MNHEY and CDR2 SMNVEV (reference sequence).

The chain has TRBV7-2 and TRBJ1-2; the match to TRBD1 covers 9 bases. Germline V gene sequence: CDR1 SGHTA, CDR2 FQGNSA. CDR3 length: 15 residues. V was clipped by 1 base and J by 5 bases; unmatched bases: 5. This CDR3 reads CASSLDGTGLYGYTF. In DNA, the CDR3 is TGTGCCAGCAGCTTAGACGGGACAGGGTTGTATGGCTACACCTTC.

Relative to its sample, this clone is medium-sized. The V gene is TRBV7-9, the J gene TRBJ1-2; 9 bases line up with TRBD1. Germline trimming cut 5 bases from V and 4 bases from J; bases unmatched to any gene: 5. The CDR3 is made up of 14 amino acids. The germline CDR1 and CDR2 sequences are SEHNR and FQNEAQ (reference sequence). CDR3 amino acids: CASSPGQGLYGYTF. The CDR3 DNA follows: TGTGCCAGCAGCCCGGGACAGGGCCTCTATGGCTACACCTTC.

The V call is TRBV27, the J call TRBJ2-1; no definite D call. The CDR3 spans 14 residues. The germline V gene encodes CDR1 MNHEY and CDR2 SMNVEV (reference sequence). V was trimmed by 3 bases and J by 0 bases, leaving 6 bases between them. CDR3 region: CASSFDHSYNEQFF. Here the CDR3 DNA reads TGTGCCAGCAGTTTTGACCACTCCTACAATGAGCAGTTCTTC.

The chain couples TRBV10-3 to TRBJ2-5; TRBD2 might be the D (5 bases). CDR3 length equals 15 residues. V was trimmed by 4 bases and J by 1 base, leaving 13 bases between them. Germline V gives CDR1 ENHRY, CDR2 SYGVKD. CDR3 bases: TGTGCCATCAGTGGGGGTAGGACTGCCCAAGAGACCCAGTACTTC. This codes for CAISGGRTAQETQYF.

The chain couples TRBV10-3 to TRBJ2-3; 7 bases are shared with TRBD1. The V gene's germline CDR1 is ENHRY and CDR2 SYGVKD. The V gene end was trimmed by 7 bases and the J gene end by 3 bases; junction bases not matched to a gene: 10. This CDR3 has 15 residues. This CDR3 is CAITAEGGATDTQYF. In nucleotides, the CDR3 is TGTGCCATCACGGCGGAAGGGGGCGCAACAGATACGCAGTATTTT.

This chain links TRBV5-5 with TRBJ1-1; 9 bases are shared with TRBD1. V was clipped by 3 bases and J by 4 bases; unmatched bases: 4. The germline gives CDR1 SGHKS, CDR2 YYEKEE (reference sequence). The CDR3 spans 14 residues. CDR3 region: CASSSGTGPTEAFF. CDR3 sequence (DNA): TGTGCCAGCAGCTCGGGGACAGGGCCCACTGAAGCTTTCTTT.

This clone was observed once. The V gene is TRBV6-5, the J gene TRBJ2-1; D unresolved. This CDR3 is 14 amino acids long. Trimming left V 6 bases short and J 2 bases short, with 11 bases between. CDR1 is MNHEY and CDR2 is SVGAGI in the germline V gene. CDR3 residues: CASRGNFAYNEQFF. CDR3 in DNA: TGTGCCAGCAGGGGGAATTTTGCCTACAATGAGCAGTTCTTC.

J is TRBJ2-1 and V is TRBV18; perhaps TRBD1 as D (6 bases). Germline-derived CDR1 and CDR2 are KGHSH and LQKENI. This CDR3 spans 14 amino acids. V lost 2 bases and J lost 5, with 10 bases in between. CDR3 in amino acids: CASSPTRGDNEQFF. CDR3 sequence (DNA): TGTGCCAGCTCACCAACCAGGGGTGACAATGAGCAGTTCTTC.

The CDR3, as DNA: TGTGCCAGCAGTGTACAGGGTCCACATGAAAAACTGTTTTTT. This encodes CASSVQGPHEKLFF. The gene calls are TRBV6-5 and TRBJ1-4; a weak D match, TRBD1 (6 bases). The CDR3 extends over 14 amino acids. Trimming left V 5 bases short and J 6 bases short, with 13 bases between. Germline values: CDR1 MNHEY, CDR2 SVGAGI.

V is TRBV28 and J is TRBJ2-3; D call uncertain. Germline assignment: CDR1 MDHEN and CDR2 SYDVKM. The CDR3 runs to 14 residues. The ends were cut back, 6 bases at V and 2 bases at J, with 12 bases in the middle. The DNA for the CDR3 is TGTGCCAGCAGGCTAGGACGGAACACAGATACGCAGTATTTT. Its translation is CASRLGRNTDTQYF.

This clone occurred once. This rearrangement joins TRBV11-1 to TRBJ2-3, with D tentatively TRBD1 or TRBD2 (5 bases each). The CDR3 extends over 15 amino acids. Trimming cost V 1 base and J 5 bases, with 13 bases left between them. CDR1 SGHAT and CDR2 FQDESV come from the germline V gene (reference sequence). CDR3 region: CASSLGGMIGDTQYF. In DNA, the CDR3 is TGTGCCAGCAGCTTAGGGGGGATGATCGGAGATACGCAGTATTTT. Complete variable domain (other parts from reference TRBV11-1 and TRBJ2-3): EAEVAQSPRYKITEKSQAVAFWCDPISGHATLYWYRQILGQGPELLVQFQDESVVDDSQLPKDRFSAERLKGVDSTLKIQPAELGDSAMYLCASSLGGMIGDTQYFGPGTRLTVL.

This chain links TRBV4-1 with TRBJ2-3, with D unclear. Trimming removed 0 bases from V and 3 bases from J, with 4 bases in between. Germline CDR1 MGHRA, CDR2 YSYEKL. This CDR3 is built from 13 residues. The CDR3 DNA is TGCGCCAGCAGCCAAGATCCGACAGATACGCAGTATTTT. Its translation is CASSQDPTDTQYF.

The chain employs TRBV2 and TRBJ2-7, with D unclear. Per germline, CDR1 SNHLY and CDR2 FYNNEI. The CDR3 runs 12 residues. Deletions cut 4 bases from V and 1 base from J, with 5 bases between. CDR3 loop: CASSGDSYEQYF. For the CDR3, the DNA is TGTGCCAGCAGTGGAGATTCCTACGAGCAGTACTTC. Full variable domain (remainder filled in from reference TRBV2 and TRBJ2-7): EPEVTQTPSHQVTQMGQEVILRCVPISNHLYFYWYRQILGQKVEFLVSFYNNEISEKSEIFDDQFSVERPDGSNFTLKIRSTKLEDSAMYFCASSGDSYEQYFGPGTRLTVT.

This chain connects TRBV27 to TRBJ2-7; TRBD2 is a possible D gene (5 bases). The CDR3 consists of 14 residues. Per the germline V gene, CDR1 is MNHEY and CDR2 is SMNVEV (reference sequence). V lost 2 bases to trimming and J lost 2 bases, with 10 bases between them. The CDR3 region has the DNA TGTGCCAGCAGTTTAAGCGGTGGGCCCTACGAGCAGTACTTC. Protein product: CASSLSGGPYEQYF.

This clone is a singleton in its sample. This chain links TRBV7-9 with TRBJ1-4; D perhaps matches TRBD1 (5 bases). This CDR3 has 15 amino acids. Deletions cut 4 bases from V and 5 bases from J, with 14 bases between. Germline loops: CDR1 SEHNR, CDR2 FQNEAQ (reference sequence). CDR3 residues: CASSSMAGVNEKLFF. The CDR3 DNA sequence: TGTGCCAGCAGCTCCATGGCGGGGGTGAATGAAAAACTGTTTTTT.

This clone was detected once. This sequence joins TRBV27 and TRBJ2-5, with 10 bases lining up with TRBD1. V shed 0 bases, J shed 2 bases, and the junction held 12 bases outside the gene matches. Germline CDR1 is MNHEY and CDR2 is SMNVEV (reference sequence). The CDR3 loop spans 19 amino acids. The CDR3 region has the DNA TGTGCCAGCAGTTTATCGGGGACAGGGGACAAGGTTTTTCAAGAGACCCAGTACTTC. Translated: CASSLSGTGDKVFQETQYF.

V usage is TRBV5-1 and J usage is TRBJ2-3, with 7 bases matching TRBD2. The V gene end was trimmed by 4 bases and the J gene end by 0 bases; junction bases not matched to a gene: 8. Per the germline V gene, CDR1 is SGHRS and CDR2 is YFSETQ. The length of the CDR3 is 16 residues. The CDR3 loop reads CASSGSAGFSTDTQYF. The CDR3 nucleotides read TGCGCCAGCAGCGGATCAGCGGGGTTTAGCACAGATACGCAGTATTTT.

This clone was detected once. The rearrangement links TRBV5-6 to TRBJ2-7, with D uncertain. V lost 2 bases and J lost 2, with 11 bases in between. From germline, CDR1 is SGHDT and CDR2 YYEEEE. The CDR3 length is 14 residues. CDR3 amino acids: CASSFGRSTYEQYF. The CDR3 DNA reads as TGTGCCAGCAGCTTTGGACGGTCCACCTACGAGCAGTACTTC.

The chain employs TRBV10-3 and TRBJ1-1, with a tentative D call TRBD1 (5 bases). Germline CDR1 is ENHRY and CDR2 is SYGVKD. This CDR3 spans 13 amino acids. V was trimmed by 6 bases and J by 6 bases, leaving 14 bases between them. In nucleotides, the CDR3 is TGTGCCATCAGACCGGGGACGGGCTCTGAAGCTTTCTTT. It codes for CAIRPGTGSEAFF.

This sequence joins TRBV5-1 and TRBJ2-1; D remains ambiguous. V lost 3 bases and J 10 bases, leaving 14 bases between the germline ends. The germline V gene has CDR1 SGHRS and CDR2 YFSETQ. CDR3 length equals 13 residues. This CDR3 is CASSSFDSGEQFF. CDR3 DNA sequence: TGCGCCAGCAGCTCTTTCGACTCAGGCGAGCAGTTCTTC.

The chain is built from TRBV7-6 and TRBJ2-2; D gene unclear. V lost 2 bases, J lost 7 bases, and 8 bases lay in between. CDR1 SGHVS and CDR2 FNYEAQ come from the germline V gene. CDR3 length: 13 amino acids. The CDR3 spells CASSLNGIGELFF. In DNA, the CDR3 is TGTGCCAGCAGCTTAAACGGTATCGGGGAGCTGTTTTTT.